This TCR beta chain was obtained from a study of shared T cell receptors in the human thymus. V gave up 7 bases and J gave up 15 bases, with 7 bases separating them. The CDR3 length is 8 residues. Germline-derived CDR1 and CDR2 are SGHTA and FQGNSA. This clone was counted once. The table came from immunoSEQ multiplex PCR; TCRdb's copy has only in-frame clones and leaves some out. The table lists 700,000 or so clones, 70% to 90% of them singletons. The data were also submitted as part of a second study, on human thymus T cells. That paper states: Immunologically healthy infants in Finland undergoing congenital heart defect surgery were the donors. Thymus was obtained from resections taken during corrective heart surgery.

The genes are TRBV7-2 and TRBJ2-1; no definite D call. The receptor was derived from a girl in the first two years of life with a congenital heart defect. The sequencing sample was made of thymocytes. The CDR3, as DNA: TGTGCCAGCAACAATCGGTTCTTC. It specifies CASNNRFF.